Shown below are 9 T cell receptor beta chains from a single sample sequenced in a study of CD8+ T cells in alopecia areata. Treatment denoted: oral pan-JAK inhibitor, 5-10 mg twice daily. cDNA serving as the sequencing template came from extracted, reverse transcribed RNA. Clones were read by immunoSEQ multiplex PCR, and TCRdb kept only the in-frame ones, dropping some. There are about 180,000 clones in the sample; about 51% occur only once, and over 9% lies in the top ten. Here the sequenced sample was CD8+ T cells sorted from blood, taken at week 52, from a patient treated with tofacitinib. The receptors were sampled from a human donor with alopecia areata.

This chain connects TRBV4-3 to TRBJ1-5; D ambiguous. The CDR3 length is 10 residues. The germline CDR1 and CDR2 sequences are LGHNA and YSLEER. V was trimmed by 4 bases and J by 9 bases, leaving 4 bases between them. In nucleotides, the CDR3 is TGCGCCAGCAGCCCTCCGCCCCAGCATTTT. It yields the protein CASSPPPQHF.

V and J are TRBV11-1 and TRBJ1-1, with 7 bases matching TRBD1. CDR3 length: 18 amino acids. V lost 5 bases and J lost 3; bases outside the gene matches: 18. CDR1 and CDR2 (germline): SGHAT, FQDESV (reference sequence). CDR3 nucleotide sequence: TGTGCCAGCAGCCGGCCTCAGGGGGAGGCTTGGATGGACACTGAAGCTTTCTTT. The encoded protein is CASSRPQGEAWMDTEAFF. The full variable domain, with the rest looked up from reference TRBV11-1 and TRBJ1-1, is EAEVAQSPRYKITEKSQAVAFWCDPISGHATLYWYRQILGQGPELLVQFQDESVVDDSQLPKDRFSAERLKGVDSTLKIQPAELGDSAMYLCASSRPQGEAWMDTEAFFGQGTRLTVV.

The chain recombines TRBV27 with TRBJ1-6; 8 bases align to TRBD1. The CDR3 is 16 amino acids. Per the germline V gene, CDR1 is MNHEY and CDR2 is SMNVEV (reference sequence). V shed 5 bases and J 7 bases; nucleotides not matched to a gene: 10. The CDR3 DNA is TGTGCCAGCAGTGTCAGGGGGCGGTATGTGAATTCACCCCTCCACTTT. Amino acid sequence: CASSVRGRYVNSPLHF.

The genes are TRBV29-1 and TRBJ2-7; D is undetermined. CDR3 length: 10 residues. CDR1 is SQVTM and CDR2 is ANQGSEA in the germline V gene. V lost 4 bases to trimming and J lost 6 bases, with 7 bases between them. The CDR3, as DNA: TGCAGCGTTGTAGATGGCGAGCAGTACTTC. This codes for CSVVDGEQYF.

This chain links TRBV27 with TRBJ1-2, with a weak D call TRBD1 (5 bases). This CDR3 is built from 12 residues. The V gene's germline CDR1 is MNHEY and CDR2 SMNVEV (reference sequence). Deletions cut 5 bases from V and 8 bases from J, with 12 bases between. This chain's CDR3 is CASSDGGDGYTF. The CDR3 bases are TGTGCCAGCAGTGACGGAGGGGACGGCTACACCTTC.

This sequence joins TRBV15 and TRBJ1-4; the D is unclear. CDR3 length: 12 residues. Germline-derived CDR1 and CDR2 are LNHNV and YYDKDF (reference sequence). With 3 bases removed from V and 8 bases from J, the gap between germline ends came to 7 bases. The CDR3 sequence is CATSSVEEKLFF. In DNA, the CDR3 is TGTGCCACCAGCAGTGTAGAAGAAAAACTGTTTTTT.

This clone was found once. The V and J genes are TRBV30 and TRBJ2-1, with no clear D. The CDR3 totals 11 residues. CDR1 is GTSNPN and CDR2 is SVGIG in the germline V gene (reference sequence). Trimming took off 2 bases at V and 6 bases at J, with 5 bases between the two ends. The CDR3 reads CAWSFGNEQFF. The DNA for the CDR3 is TGTGCCTGGAGTTTCGGCAATGAGCAGTTCTTC.

Written as DNA, the CDR3 is TGTGCCACCAGCAGAGTGACAGGGTCGTCCGCCGAGCAGTACTTC. Translating gives CATSRVTGSSAEQYF. J is TRBJ2-7 and V is TRBV15; 7 positions match TRBD1. V shed 1 base and J 6 bases; nucleotides not matched to a gene: 9. Germline V gives CDR1 LNHNV, CDR2 YYDKDF (reference sequence). CDR3 length: 15 amino acids.

This clone came up many times. The chain employs TRBV15 and TRBJ1-5, with D uncertain. Trimming pared 0 bases from V and 6 bases from J, leaving 9 bases between. This CDR3 is built from 14 residues. Looked up from germline, CDR1 is LNHNV and CDR2 is YYDKDF (reference sequence). CDR3 sequence: CATSRDSGPQPQHF. CDR3 bases: TGTGCCACCAGCAGAGACTCAGGCCCTCAGCCCCAGCATTTT.